A single sample is the source of the 5 T cell receptor beta chains below, sequenced in a study of T cells in Graves' hyperthyroidism and ophthalmopathy. Researchers took RNA transcripts and amplified the TCR beta CDR3 regions from them. When the TCR CDR3 underwent first-round RT-PCR, the HTBI primer set was used. From the multiplex PCR reads, TCRdb called clonotypes with MiXCR, one entry per CDR3 protein. The sample comprises some 760,000 distinct CDR3 sequences, roughly 15% of which are singletons, and roughly a tenth rests with the top ten. Sequencing was carried out using blood. Receptors were obtained from a young woman with Graves' hyperthyroidism.

This clonotype was found many times. The chain carries TRBV11-2 and TRBJ1-5; D gene unclear. Germline CDR1 SGHAT, CDR2 FQNNGV. With 3 bases removed from V and 4 bases from J, the gap between germline ends came to 7 bases. The CDR3 totals 13 residues. For the CDR3, the DNA is TGTGCCAGCAGCTTTTCGGTAAATCAGCCCCAGCATTTT. Protein: CASSFSVNQPQHF.

J is TRBJ2-7 and V is TRBV13; 10 positions agree with TRBD2. The CDR3 is 15 amino acids. CDR1 PRHDT and CDR2 FYEKMQ come from the germline V gene (reference sequence). Unmatched junction bases numbered 3, after V lost 4 bases and J lost 0 bases. This chain's CDR3 is CASSSSGRGSYEQYF. CDR3 coding DNA: TGTGCCAGCAGCTCTAGCGGGAGAGGCTCCTACGAGCAGTACTTC.

Many counts were recorded for this clonotype. This chain joins TRBV9 and TRBJ1-2; 9 bases fit TRBD1. Germline-derived CDR1 and CDR2 are SGDLS and YYNGEE. The junction had 5 bases not matched to a gene; V was cut back by 2 bases and J by 3 bases. This CDR3 contains 15 residues. The CDR3, as DNA: TGTGCCAGCAGCGTTACAGGGGGCCCTTACTATGGCTACACCTTC. This gives the protein CASSVTGGPYYGYTF.

The genes are TRBV27 and TRBJ1-4, with D possibly being TRBD1 (6 bases). Trimming cost V 5 bases and J 4 bases, with 14 bases left between them. Germline values: CDR1 MNHEY, CDR2 SMNVEV (reference sequence). The CDR3 has 15 amino acids. The CDR3 reads CASSPPGAGNEKLFF. DNA for the CDR3: TGTGCCAGCAGTCCGCCGGGGGCGGGTAATGAAAAACTGTTTTTT.

There are a few counts of this clonotype. The chain joins TRBV29-1 to TRBJ1-1; D is uncertain. The CDR3 contains 12 residues. Germline lookup yields CDR1 SQVTM and CDR2 ANQGSEA. Trimming removed 4 bases at V and 2 bases at J, with 8 bases between. The CDR3: CSVARQNTEAFF. DNA of the CDR3: TGCAGCGTTGCCAGACAAAACACTGAAGCTTTCTTT.